Below, one T cell receptor beta chain is given with its context. Its antigen is unknown. The data are from a study of cytomegalovirus exposure and HLA in healthy donors. Background on the study: Among around 170 million T cells, an earlier analysis found 120 million or so unique TCR beta sequences. Whole-study results and caveats: TRBV6-2, TRBV6-3 and some other V segments were unresolvable in 87-base-pair reads. A few CMV-associated chains proved CMV antigen-specific in vitro.

PCR primers comprised 60 Vbeta and 13 Jbeta primers. In the original processing: Some 10 million shared chains were among the roughly 78 million unique TCR beta chains that a later analysis counted. Assay used: immunoSEQ multiplex PCR; TCRdb lists only in-frame clones, some missing. The V and J calls and clone size were taken over from that table, and D and trimming were inferred from the DNA. Seen here are about 160,000 clones, around 79% observed once, and the top ten hold less than 3%. This CDR3 has 16 amino acids. Trimming removed 0 bases at V and 3 bases at J, with 13 bases between. Germline assignment: CDR1 SGDLS and CDR2 YYNGEE.

The source is a female donor in good health and CMV-seronegative. This sequence joins TRBV9 and TRBJ2-1, with a weak D call TRBD2 (5 bases). Sequenced input: PBMCs. The CDR3 here is CASSVEGTAGYNEQFF. For the CDR3, the DNA is TGTGCCAGCAGCGTAGAGGGAACGGCGGGCTACAATGAGCAGTTCTTC.